Listed below are T cell receptor beta chains from one sample, sequenced in a study of CD8 T cells in Susac syndrome. TCRdb reanalysed the immunoSEQ multiplex PCR reads using MiXCR and keeps one entry per CDR3 protein. The sample includes a few hundred thousand distinct CDR3 sequences, 95% of them seen just once. Sequenced sample: CD4+ T cells from PBMCs. These TCRs come from a human donor with multiple sclerosis. The conserved cysteine and the conserved F or W are not part of the CDR3 here.

SARDRSPRAEKLF	TRBV20-1	TRBJ1-4
ASSLFVNTEAF	TRBV27	TRBJ1-1
ASSLVGQFYGYT	TRBV7-9	TRBJ1-2
ASSLSPSGGLSGANVLT	TRBV5-1	TRBJ2-6
ASSLTGGDQPQH	TRBV7-3	TRBJ1-5
ASSLFNGGSLH	TRBV5-4	TRBJ1-6
ASSFRGEETQY	TRBV9	TRBJ2-5
SVEPRDGYYGYT	TRBV29-1	TRBJ1-2
ASSEAATGAGYT	TRBV2	TRBJ1-2
AISDSGLAEAF	TRBV10-3	TRBJ1-1
SVEDGQGSFYGYT	TRBV29-1	TRBJ1-2
ASSRIADPSYNEQF	TRBV9	TRBJ2-1
ASSLDSARDEQF	TRBV12-3/TRBV12-4	TRBJ2-1
SASWAGGYGYT	TRBV20-1	TRBJ1-2
AWSVTGAYEQY	TRBV30	TRBJ2-7
ASSGGRVWETQY	TRBV7-2	TRBJ2-5
AWSEGKASPLH	TRBV30	TRBJ1-6
SVASQSSYEQY	TRBV29-1	TRBJ2-7
ASKREGTGELF	TRBV2	TRBJ2-2
ASSLGGGSNSPLH	TRBV12-3/TRBV12-4	TRBJ1-6
ASSIDREGNQPQH	TRBV19	TRBJ1-5
ASRPDRGSYNEQF	TRBV2	TRBJ2-1
ATSRGTDPRPQH	TRBV15	TRBJ1-5
SAIIGETQY	TRBV29-1	TRBJ2-5
AGEGWKTQY	TRBV30	TRBJ2-5
ASSSGGLGNEQF	TRBV11-2	TRBJ2-1
ASSTVRGRPYEQY	TRBV19	TRBJ2-7
AWSHPDRGSQPQH	TRBV30	TRBJ1-5
ASSPQRGGFTDTQY	TRBV9	TRBJ2-3
SAEGLAETQY	TRBV20-1	TRBJ2-5
SARDRTGDQPQH	TRBV20-1	TRBJ1-5
SVQPKRGTGSYEQY	TRBV29-1	TRBJ2-7
ASSPQGPYGYT	TRBV19	TRBJ1-2
ASSFGLAGYLRTDTQY	TRBV5-6	TRBJ2-3
ASSQGRANYGYT	TRBV3-1	TRBJ1-2
ASSLRVSQGYT	TRBV5-6	TRBJ1-2
ASSRQGAYGYT	TRBV3-1	TRBJ1-2
ASSPINPNRGGYT	TRBV27	TRBJ1-2
SARSLAGGETQY	TRBV20-1	TRBJ2-5
ASSRTGDVGYT	TRBV18	TRBJ1-2
ASSRGQGGYGYT	TRBV7-9	TRBJ1-2
SAAGGVDGYT	TRBV20-1	TRBJ1-2
ASSQGGWPGGQETQY	TRBV23-1	TRBJ2-5
ASSLRDRNIQY	TRBV19	TRBJ2-4
ASSVGAHQETQY	TRBV9	TRBJ2-5
ASSQGTGGSNQPQH	TRBV6-1	TRBJ1-5
ASSSQMGDEKLF	TRBV12-3/TRBV12-4	TRBJ1-4
AWSPQGPEAF	TRBV30	TRBJ1-1
SVEEGVSNYGYT	TRBV29-1	TRBJ1-2